This T cell receptor (beta chain) was sequenced for a study of technical replicates of blood from a few donors. V dropped 1 base and J dropped 2; count of bases not matched to a gene: 2. The CDR3 has 14 residues. CDR1 and CDR2 (germline): SGDLS, YYNGEE. The repertoire was sequenced with immunoSEQ multiplex PCR; TCRdb's copy has only in-frame clones and lacks some. The sample yields more than 75,000 clones, around 94% seen once. Input material: T cells isolated from PBMCs. The receptor was isolated from a human donor in good health. The chain joins TRBV9 to TRBJ1-1, with 7 bases identical to TRBD1. The CDR3 protein is CASSVWDSNTEAFF. CDR3 sequence (DNA): TGTGCCAGCAGCGTATGGGACAGCAACACTGAAGCTTTCTTT.